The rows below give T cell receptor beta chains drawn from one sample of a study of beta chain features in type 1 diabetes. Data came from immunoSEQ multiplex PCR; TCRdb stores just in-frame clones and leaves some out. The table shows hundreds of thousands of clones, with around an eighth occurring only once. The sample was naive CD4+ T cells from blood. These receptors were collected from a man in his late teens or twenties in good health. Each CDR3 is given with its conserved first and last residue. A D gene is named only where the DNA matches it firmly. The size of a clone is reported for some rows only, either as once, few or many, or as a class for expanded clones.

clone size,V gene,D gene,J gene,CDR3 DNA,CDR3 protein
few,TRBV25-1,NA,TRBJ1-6,TGTGCCAGCAGTGTGGTGAGCTCCTATAATTCACCCCTCCACTTT,CASSVVSSYNSPLHF
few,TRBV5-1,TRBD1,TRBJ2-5,TGCGCCAGCAGCACGGGGACAGGACGTGAAGAGACCCAGTACTTC,CASSTGTGREETQYF
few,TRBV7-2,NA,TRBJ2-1,TGTGCCAGCAGCTCCGTGCGACAGATCAATGAGCAGTTCTTC,CASSSVRQINEQFF
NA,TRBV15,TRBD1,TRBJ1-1,TGTGCCACCAGCAGAGATCGGGACAGGGTAACTGAAGCTTTCTTT,CATSRDRDRVTEAFF
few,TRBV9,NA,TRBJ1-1,TGTGCCAGCAGCCCAGGGTCCACTGAAGCTTTCTTT,CASSPGSTEAFF
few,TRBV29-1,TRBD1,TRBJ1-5,TGCAGCGTTTCCCAGGGGGGTCAGCCCCAGCATTTT,CSVSQGGQPQHF
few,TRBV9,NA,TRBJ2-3,TGTGCCAGCAGCGTATCGGGTGGAACTAGCACAGATACGCAGTATTTT,CASSVSGGTSTDTQYF
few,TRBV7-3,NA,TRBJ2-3,TGTGCCAGCAGCCCGCGGACAACAGATACGCAGTATTTT,CASSPRTTDTQYF
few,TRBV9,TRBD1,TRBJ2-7,TGTGCCAGCAGCGGGACCGGGACAGCAACCTACGAGCAGTACTTC,CASSGTGTATYEQYF
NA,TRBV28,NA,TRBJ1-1,TGTGCCAGCAGCCAGGTCGCTGAAGCTTTCTTT,CASSQVAEAFF
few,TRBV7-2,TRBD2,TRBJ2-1,TGTGCCAGCAGCGCAACTAGCGGGAACTCCTACAATGAGCAGTTCTTC,CASSATSGNSYNEQFF
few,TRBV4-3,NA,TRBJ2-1,TGCGCCAGCAGCCAAGGTACAGGCTCAAACAATGAGCAGTTCTTC,CASSQGTGSNNEQFF